Below, 23 T cell receptor beta chains from the same sample are listed, as sequenced in a study of a mutant IDH1 vaccine in newly diagnosed glioma. Time point meaning: baseline, week 1 (first vaccination visit). Stated treatment: pre-vaccination baseline after standard-of-care therapy. Here immunoSEQ multiplex PCR was the method, and the copy in TCRdb shows in-frame clones only, minus some. The sample has about 35,000 clones, 80% seen once. Sequencing used peripheral blood mononuclear cells (PBMCs), obtained from a glioma patient treated with radiotherapy, temozolomide or both. All receptors derive from a man in his fifties with glioma. Some clones in this sample may be carry-over from other donors' samples.

J is TRBJ1-3 and V is TRBV6-5; perhaps TRBD1 as D (5 bases). The CDR3 totals 15 residues. V lost 0 bases to trimming and J lost 2 bases, with 8 bases between them. CDR1 is MNHEY, CDR2 SVGAGI, per germline. CDR3: CASSYSATAGNTIYF. In DNA form, the CDR3 reads TGTGCCAGCAGTTACTCAGCGACAGCTGGAAACACCATATATTTT.

The chain joins TRBV11-2 to TRBJ2-7, with 7 bases identical to TRBD1. V lost 5 bases, J lost 5 bases, and 9 bases stayed unmatched. Looked up from germline, CDR1 is SGHAT and CDR2 is FQNNGV. This CDR3 contains 14 residues. This chain's CDR3 is CASSQMTGSNEQYF. CDR3 in DNA: TGTGCCAGCAGCCAAATGACAGGGAGCAACGAGCAGTACTTC.

The chain combines TRBV10-3 with TRBJ2-2, with D perhaps TRBD2 (6 bases). The CDR3 totals 14 residues. Germline V gene sequence: CDR1 ENHRY, CDR2 SYGVKD. Trimming took 2 bases from V and 4 from J, leaving 8 bases between them. The CDR3 sequence is CAISEGEATGELFF. The CDR3 DNA reads TGTGCCATCAGTGAGGGGGAGGCCACCGGGGAGCTGTTTTTT.

This chain uses TRBV5-4 with TRBJ2-5; 8 bases line up with TRBD1. V lost 4 bases and J lost 2; bases outside the gene matches: 7. Germline-derived CDR1 and CDR2 are SGHNT and YYREEE (reference sequence). The CDR3 spans 15 residues. The CDR3 bases are TGTGCCAGCAGCACAGGACAGGGATTACAAGAGACCCAGTACTTC. This sequence encodes CASSTGQGLQETQYF.

The CDR3 loop is CASRASSYEQYF. The CDR3 DNA reads as TGCGCCAGCAGAGCTAGCTCCTACGAGCAGTACTTC. The chain joins TRBV5-1 to TRBJ2-7; D unresolved. CDR1 and CDR2 (germline): SGHRS, YFSETQ. The CDR3 extends over 12 amino acids. The V end was cut by 5 bases, the J end by 0 bases, with 6 bases between.

This clone was detected once. The V gene is TRBV7-2, the J gene TRBJ2-3; 9 bases align to TRBD2. The CDR3 is 16 amino acids. CDR1 is SGHTA and CDR2 is FQGNSA in the germline V gene. Trimming removed 0 bases from V and 6 bases from J; junction bases left unmatched: 7. CDR3 protein: CASSLAVAGVGDTQYF. The CDR3 nucleotides read TGTGCCAGCAGCTTAGCTGTAGCGGGGGTAGGGGATACGCAGTATTTT.

The CDR3 protein is CASSLAGGFSGNTIYF. The DNA for the CDR3 is TGCGCCAGCAGCTTGGCGGGGGGGTTCTCTGGAAACACCATATATTTT. J is TRBJ1-3 and V is TRBV5-1; D may be TRBD1 (5 bases). The CDR3 contains 16 residues. Germline V CDR1 and CDR2: SGHRS, YFSETQ. Deletions cut 0 bases from V and 0 bases from J, with 10 bases between.

The chain joins TRBV27 to TRBJ2-1; 9 nucleotides line up with TRBD2. V lost 4 bases to trimming and J lost 6 bases; unmatched junction nucleotides: 7. The CDR3 totals 15 residues. Per germline, CDR1 MNHEY and CDR2 SMNVEV (reference sequence). CDR3 nucleotide sequence: TGTGCCAGCAGTTGGGGCGGGAGGGCCGGCAATGAGCAGTTCTTC. This codes for CASSWGGRAGNEQFF.

This clone came up once. The rearrangement joins TRBV23-1 to TRBJ2-1; D unresolved. TRBV23-1 is treated as an ORF (open reading frame) with a function not yet certain. The CDR3 is 11 amino acids. V lost 11 bases and J 5 bases, leaving 10 bases between the germline ends. The CDR3 region has the DNA TGCGCCGCCGGAACACACAATGAGCAGTTCTTC. It is translated as CAAGTHNEQFF.

A single count supports this clone. The genes are TRBV9 and TRBJ2-3; D is ambiguous. This CDR3 has 14 amino acids. V lost 0 bases, J lost 4 bases, and 9 bases lay in between. CDR1 is SGDLS and CDR2 is YYNGEE in the germline V gene. The CDR3 loop is CASSVDWGSDTQYF. The CDR3 nucleotides read TGTGCCAGCAGCGTAGACTGGGGATCAGATACGCAGTATTTT. Drawing the rest from reference TRBV9 and TRBJ2-3, the complete variable domain is DSGVTQTPKHLITATGQRVTLRCSPRSGDLSVYWYQQSLDQGLQFLIQYYNGEERAKGNILERFSAQQFPDLHSELNLSSLELGDSALYFCASSVDWGSDTQYFGPGTRLTVL.

The chain joins TRBV6-5 to TRBJ1-1; weak D call: TRBD1 (5 bases). Germline CDR1 is MNHEY and CDR2 is SVGAGI. The CDR3 spans 13 residues. Trimming stripped 5 bases from V and 1 base from J, with 8 bases between. CDR3 coding DNA: TGTGCCAGCAGTCACGACAGGAACACTGAAGCTTTCTTT. Protein product: CASSHDRNTEAFF.

This chain joins TRBV10-3 and TRBJ1-3; no firm D call. Trimming took off 11 bases at V and 1 base at J, with 9 bases between the two ends. The CDR3 has 12 amino acids. From germline, CDR1 is ENHRY and CDR2 SYGVKD. The CDR3 region has the DNA TGTGCCTCCGGAGGTTCTGGAAACACCATATATTTT. This sequence encodes CASGGSGNTIYF.

This clone has a handful of counts. V gene TRBV2 combines with J gene TRBJ1-1; 11 bases are a match to TRBD1. The V and J ends lost 2 bases and 1 base, in that order; junction bases with no gene match: 3. The CDR3 is 16 residues long. Germline V CDR1 and CDR2: SNHLY, FYNNEI. This CDR3 is CASSEPGTGGNTEAFF. The CDR3 coding sequence is TGTGCCAGCAGTGAACCGGGGACAGGGGGGAACACTGAAGCTTTCTTT.

The chain recombines TRBV27 with TRBJ2-1; no clear D gene. Between the trimmed V and J ends, which lost 0 bases and 7 bases, there was a span of 7 bases. This CDR3 comprises 13 residues. From germline, CDR1 is MNHEY and CDR2 SMNVEV (reference sequence). DNA for the CDR3: TGTGCCAGCAGTTTATCGAAGGAGAATGAGCAGTTCTTC. Translated: CASSLSKENEQFF.

This chain joins TRBV9 and TRBJ2-5, with D perhaps assigned TRBD1 or TRBD2 (5 bases each). Germline V gene sequence: CDR1 SGDLS, CDR2 YYNGEE. The CDR3 sequence is 14 residues long. V was cut by 0 bases and J by 4 bases, with 10 bases left in between. CDR3 region: CASSVARGSETQYF. CDR3 nucleotide sequence: TGTGCCAGCAGCGTAGCGAGGGGATCAGAGACCCAGTACTTC.

The chain uses TRBV7-9 and TRBJ2-7; D unresolved. V shed 2 bases and J shed 4 bases, with 6 bases lying between them. This CDR3 spans 12 amino acids. Germline-derived CDR1 and CDR2 are SEHNR and FQNEAQ (reference sequence). The DNA of the CDR3 is TGTGCCAGCAGCTTACAAGCTTACGAGCAGTACTTC. It translates to CASSLQAYEQYF.

The chain links TRBV21-1 to TRBJ1-5. TRBV21-1 is annotated as a pseudogene. The CDR3 runs to 11 residues. This CDR3 reads CASSNCQPQHF. The CDR3 DNA is TGTGCCAGCAGCAACTGTCAGCCCCAGCATTTT.

The chain combines TRBV19 with TRBJ2-1; D is undetermined. Trimming removed 6 bases at V and 8 bases at J, with 8 bases between. This CDR3 spans 11 amino acids. Per germline, CDR1 LNHDA and CDR2 SQIVND (reference sequence). The CDR3 spells CASRDTDEQFF. The CDR3 DNA sequence: TGTGCCAGTAGGGATACGGATGAGCAGTTCTTC.

The J gene is TRBJ2-7, the V gene TRBV7-2, with 10 bases aligning to TRBD1. The V and J ends lost 1 base and 5 bases, in that order; junction bases with no gene match: 5. The CDR3 is 15 amino acids. Looked up from germline, CDR1 is SGHTA and CDR2 is FQGNSA. The DNA for the CDR3 is TGTGCCAGCAGCTTAGGACAGGGGGCGTATAACGAGCAGTACTTC. This sequence encodes CASSLGQGAYNEQYF.

The V call is TRBV5-1, the J call TRBJ2-6, with D uncertain. This CDR3 contains 14 residues. Germline loops: CDR1 SGHRS, CDR2 YFSETQ. The germline V and J ends were trimmed by 7 bases and 0 bases, with 8 bases remaining between them. The chain's CDR3 is CASWLGSGANVLTF. Here the CDR3 DNA reads TGCGCCAGCTGGCTCGGCTCTGGGGCCAACGTCCTGACTTTC.

In this sample, this clone turned up a few times. CDR3 bases: TGTGCCAGTAGCCCATATAGCAATCAGCCCCAGCATTTT. Protein: CASSPYSNQPQHF. This chain connects TRBV19 to TRBJ1-5; D is unclear. The length of the CDR3 is 13 residues. V lost 6 bases to trimming and J lost 0 bases, with 6 bases between them. From germline, CDR1 is LNHDA and CDR2 SQIVND (reference sequence). Full variable domain (outside the CDR3, taken from reference TRBV19 and TRBJ1-5): DGGITQSPKYLFRKEGQNVTLSCEQNLNHDAMYWYRQDPGQGLRLIYYSQIVNDFQKGDIAEGYSVSREKKESFPLTVTSAQKNPTAFYLCASSPYSNQPQHFGDGTRLSIL.

This chain uses TRBV6-5 with TRBJ1-1; TRBD1 matches 7 bases. Germline trimming cut 6 bases from V and 3 bases from J; bases unmatched to any gene: 4. Germline loops: CDR1 MNHEY, CDR2 SVGAGI. The CDR3 totals 13 residues. The CDR3 DNA is TGTGCCAGCAGACAGGGACAGTACACTGAAGCTTTCTTT. The encoded protein is CASRQGQYTEAFF.

This sequence joins TRBV7-2 and TRBJ2-7; 8 bases align to TRBD2. The V segment lost 3 bases and the J segment 2 bases; nucleotides outside the gene matches: 3. Germline values: CDR1 SGHTA, CDR2 FQGNSA. This CDR3 contains 14 residues. The CDR3 loop reads CASSLGLDPYEQYF. The CDR3 DNA follows: TGTGCCAGCAGCTTGGGACTAGACCCCTACGAGCAGTACTTC. Supplemented by reference TRBV7-2 and TRBJ2-7, the full variable domain reads GAGVSQSPSNKVTEKGKDVELRCDPISGHTALYWYRQSLGQGLEFLIYFQGNSAPDKSGLPSDRFSAERTGGSVSTLTIQRTQQEDSAVYLCASSLGLDPYEQYFGPGTRLTVT.